A single TCR beta chain is shown here with its context. This sample is part of a study of blood T cell repertoires in COVID-19. Allocation to cohorts depended on clinical history reported by the participants. TCRdb's copy holds only in-frame clones and misses some; the assay was immunoSEQ multiplex PCR. The sample has around 280,000 clones; 90% are singletons. The V end was cut by 3 bases, the J end by 0 bases, with 8 bases between. The CDR3 is 14 amino acids. The germline V gene encodes CDR1 MNHNS and CDR2 SASEGT. The material sequenced was PBMCs or T cells enriched from blood (not recorded which). The receptor's source is a woman aged 18 to 35 with acute COVID-19. This chain joins TRBV6-1 and TRBJ1-1; D uncertain. DNA for the CDR3: TGTGCCAGCAGTGATGTCAGGCTGAACACTGAAGCTTTCTTT. This translates into CASSDVRLNTEAFF.